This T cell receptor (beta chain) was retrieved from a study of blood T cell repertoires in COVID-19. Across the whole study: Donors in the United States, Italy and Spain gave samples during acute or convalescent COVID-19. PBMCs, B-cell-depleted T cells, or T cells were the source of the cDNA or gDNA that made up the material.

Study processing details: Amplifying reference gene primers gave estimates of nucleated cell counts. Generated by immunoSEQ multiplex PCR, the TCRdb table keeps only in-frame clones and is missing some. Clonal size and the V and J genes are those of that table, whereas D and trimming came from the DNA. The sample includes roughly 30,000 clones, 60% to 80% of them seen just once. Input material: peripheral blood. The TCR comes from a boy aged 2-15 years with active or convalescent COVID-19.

The CDR3 loop is CASSLLWGARSYNSPLHF. CDR3 nucleotides: TGTGCCAGCAGTTTACTATGGGGCGCGAGATCCTATAATTCACCCCTCCACTTT. The V call is TRBV27, the J call TRBJ1-6, with a weak D call TRBD1 (5 bases). The CDR3 consists of 18 residues. The ends were cut back, 2 bases at V and 1 base at J, with 15 bases in the middle. Germline V lookup: CDR1 MNHEY, CDR2 SMNVEV (reference sequence).